A selection of T cell receptor beta chains follows, all from one sample in a study of T cells in tuberculosis. Sequenced by immunoSEQ multiplex PCR; TCRdb stores in-frame clones only, minus some. The sample includes about 7,700 clones, approximately 95% seen only once; the top ten take around a tenth. Sequencing input: PBMCs. The source is an adult with tuberculosis. The CDR3 runs from the conserved cysteine through the conserved F or W. The D gene is left open where the match is weak. Clone sizes are given selectively: once, few, many, or a class where the clone is expanded.

>TRBJ2-5|TRBV10-2|-|-
CASRALETQYF
TGCGCCAGCAGAGCCCTAGAGACCCAGTACTTC
>TRBJ2-1|TRBV5-1|-|once
CASSFGTQNEQFF
TGCGCCAGCAGCTTCGGGACTCAGAATGAGCAGTTCTTC
>TRBJ2-1|TRBV10-2|TRBD2|once
CASMRFLAGGDNEQFF
TGCGCCAGCATGAGATTCCTAGCGGGGGGCGACAATGAGCAGTTCTTC
>TRBJ2-2|TRBV7-2|TRBD2|-
CASSAGTSGSLGELFF
TGTGCCAGCAGCGCGGGGACTAGCGGGAGTTTGGGGGAGCTGTTTTTT
>TRBJ1-5|TRBV10-3|TRBD1|-
CATGQGDNQPQHF
TGTGCCACAGGACAGGGCGACAATCAGCCCCAGCATTTT
>TRBJ2-3|TRBV10-1|TRBD2|-
CASSTSGLTDTQYF
TGCGCCAGCTCGACTAGCGGCTTGACCGATACGCAGTATTTT
>TRBJ2-5|TRBV2|TRBD2|-
CASSEGLAGETQYF
TGTGCCAGCAGTGAAGGGCTAGCGGGGGAGACCCAGTACTTC
>TRBJ2-1|TRBV7-6|-|-
CASSQAEGYNEQFF
TGTGCCAGCAGCCAAGCAGAGGGCTACAATGAGCAGTTCTTC
>TRBJ2-2|TRBV4-1|TRBD2|-
CASSQDVGLAGGRTGELFF
TGCGCCAGCAGCCAAGATGTTGGACTAGCGGGAGGCCGGACCGGGGAGCTGTTTTTT
>TRBJ2-1|TRBV5-1|TRBD1|-
CASSFDGQGLEQFF
TGCGCCAGCAGCTTCGATGGACAGGGTTTAGAGCAGTTCTTC
>TRBJ2-1|TRBV6-1|-|-
CASAYLPDEQFF
TGTGCCAGCGCATACCTGCCGGATGAGCAGTTCTTC
>TRBJ1-6|TRBV9|-|-
CASSVGGLNSYNSPLHF
TGTGCCAGCAGCGTAGGAGGGCTCAACTCCTATAATTCACCCCTCCACTTT
>TRBJ2-1|TRBV30|TRBD2|few
CAWSGTSGYEQFF
TGTGCCTGGAGTGGGACTAGCGGGTATGAGCAGTTCTTC
>TRBJ2-7|TRBV28|TRBD1|-
CASSPDRATHNDEQYF
TGTGCCAGCAGTCCGGACAGGGCCACCCATAACGACGAGCAGTACTTC
>TRBJ2-7|TRBV6-1|-|-
CASSEAPISYEQYF
TGTGCCAGCAGTGAAGCGCCCATTAGCTACGAGCAGTACTTC